The 30 T cell receptor beta chains given below trace back to one sample, sequenced in a study of T cell responses to AZD1222 COVID-19 vaccine. The method was immunoSEQ multiplex PCR; TCRdb's version includes in-frame clones alone and lacks a portion of them. The profile shows 200,000 to 300,000 clones, more than 80% of them singletons. The sample consisted of peripheral blood, taken on day 0 of AZD1222 vaccination. The receptor set was obtained from an adult in good health.

The chain links TRBV10-2 to TRBJ1-1; D uncertain. V was pared by 8 bases and J by 3 bases, with 19 bases between. The CDR3 loop spans 15 amino acids. Looked up from germline, CDR1 is WSHSY and CDR2 is SAAADI. CDR3 sequence: CASRTEWYSDTEAFF. The CDR3 DNA reads TGCGCCAGCCGGACCGAGTGGTATTCGGACACTGAAGCTTTCTTT.

The J gene is TRBJ2-7, the V gene TRBV19; D unclear. The CDR3 is made up of 16 amino acids. CDR1 and CDR2 (germline): LNHDA, SQIVND (reference sequence). Trimming removed 1 base at V and 0 bases at J, with 13 bases between. For the CDR3, the DNA is TGTGCCAGTAGTATAGGTGGGCTTTCGAGCTCCTACGAGCAGTACTTC. Its protein is CASSIGGLSSSYEQYF.

CDR3 loop: CASSNGQRGYTDTQYF. DNA for the CDR3: TGTGCCAGCAGCAACGGGCAGCGGGGGTATACAGATACGCAGTATTTT. The V call is TRBV21-1, the J call TRBJ2-3; the table's TRBD2 call for D was not verified on the DNA. TRBV21-1 is a pseudogene segment. This CDR3 spans 16 amino acids.

This chain connects TRBV5-1 to TRBJ2-1; D possibly corresponds to TRBD2 (6 bases). Germline loops: CDR1 SGHRS, CDR2 YFSETQ. The CDR3 consists of 15 residues. Trimming removed 0 bases at V and 5 bases at J, with 12 bases between. The CDR3 loop reads CASSLAEGPHNEQFF. The CDR3, as DNA: TGCGCCAGCAGCTTGGCGGAGGGCCCCCACAATGAGCAGTTCTTC.

The chain carries TRBV6-2 or TRBV6-3 and TRBJ2-5, with 7 nucleotides matching TRBD2. Germline CDR1 MNHEY, CDR2 SVGEGT. This CDR3 spans 12 amino acids. The ends lost 7 bases at V and 4 bases at J; junction bases unmatched: 3. CDR3 coding DNA: TGTGCCAGCACCCCGGGGGGAGAGACCCAGTACTTC. Its translation is CASTPGGETQYF.

The table lists this clone with a count of one. J is TRBJ1-1 and V is TRBV15, with TRBD1 matching over 12 bases. Unmatched junction bases numbered 13, after V lost 3 bases and J lost 11 bases. The CDR3 covers 16 residues. Germline V lookup: CDR1 LNHNV, CDR2 YYDKDF (reference sequence). CDR3 protein: CATSRGDRGHGASAFF. CDR3 bases: TGTGCCACCAGCAGGGGGGACAGGGGGCATGGAGCGTCGGCTTTCTTT.

The V call is TRBV5-1, the J call TRBJ2-7; possibly TRBD2 for D (5 bases). This CDR3 has 16 amino acids. The germline V and J ends were trimmed by 0 bases and 7 bases, with 20 bases remaining between them. Germline V gives CDR1 SGHRS, CDR2 YFSETQ. CDR3 protein: CASSLEAASPLREQYF. The DNA for the CDR3 is TGCGCCAGCAGCTTGGAAGCGGCGAGCCCTTTACGGGAGCAGTACTTC.

This chain links TRBV6-2 or TRBV6-3 with TRBJ2-7, with D perhaps matching TRBD2 (6 bases). CDR1 and CDR2 (germline): MNHEY, SVGEGT. CDR3 length: 14 amino acids. V lost 6 bases and J 3 bases, leaving 15 bases between the germline ends. CDR3 protein: CASSPTGGDYEQYF. The CDR3 DNA follows: TGTGCCAGCAGCCCCACTGGCGGGGACTACGAGCAGTACTTC.

The chain has TRBV2 and TRBJ1-3; 8 bases are a match to TRBD1. V shed 11 bases and J 4 bases; nucleotides not matched to a gene: 4. In germline, CDR1 is SNHLY, CDR2 FYNNEI. The CDR3 covers 12 residues. The CDR3 reads CAGGTGGNTIYF. CDR3 DNA: TGTGCCGGCGGGACAGGCGGAAACACCATATATTTT.

The V gene is TRBV5-1, the J gene TRBJ2-1; 10 positions agree with TRBD2. Germline V CDR1 and CDR2: SGHRS, YFSETQ. V shed 2 bases and J 0 bases; nucleotides not matched to a gene: 5. The CDR3 contains 17 residues. This CDR3 is CASSFGLAVSSYNEQFF. CDR3 in DNA: TGCGCCAGCAGCTTCGGACTAGCGGTGAGCTCCTACAATGAGCAGTTCTTC. Full variable domain (remainder filled in from reference TRBV5-1 and TRBJ2-1): KAGVTQTPRYLIKTRGQQVTLSCSPISGHRSVSWYQQTPGQGLQFLFEYFSETQRNKGNFPGRFSGRQFSNSRSEMNVSTLELGDSALYLCASSFGLAVSSYNEQFFGPGTRLTVL.

This chain connects TRBV28 to TRBJ1-6; 9 bases match TRBD1. CDR1 is MDHEN and CDR2 is SYDVKM in the germline V gene. With V trimmed by 10 bases and J by 9 bases, 4 bases remained unmatched. The CDR3 runs 12 residues. In DNA form, the CDR3 reads TGTGCCATCGACAGGGGGGGTTCACCCCTCCACTTT. Protein: CAIDRGGSPLHF. Full variable domain (remainder filled in from reference TRBV28 and TRBJ1-6): DVKVTQSSRYLVKRTGEKVFLECVQDMDHENMFWYRQDPGLGLRLIYFSYDVKMKEKGDIPEGYSVSREKKERFSLILESASTNQTSMYLCAIDRGGSPLHFGNGTRLTVT.

The chain uses TRBV14 and TRBJ1-2; D perhaps matches TRBD1 (5 bases). The germline V and J ends were trimmed by 4 bases and 8 bases, with 17 bases remaining between them. Germline V gives CDR1 SGHDN, CDR2 FVKESK. The CDR3 sequence is 14 residues long. DNA of the CDR3: TGTGCCAGCAGCCCCCACCGTTCGGGGGAAGGCTACACCTTC. Encoded protein: CASSPHRSGEGYTF. Complete variable domain (other parts from reference TRBV14 and TRBJ1-2): EAGVTQFPSHSVIEKGQTVTLRCDPISGHDNLYWYRRVMGKEIKFLLHFVKESKQDESGMPNNRFLAERTGGTYSTLKVQPAELEDSGVYFCASSPHRSGEGYTFGSGTRLTVV.

J is TRBJ2-2 and V is TRBV5-4; D call uncertain. This CDR3 spans 16 amino acids. The V and J ends lost 4 bases and 2 bases respectively, with 15 bases between them. The germline CDR1 and CDR2 sequences are SGHNT and YYREEE (reference sequence). CDR3 sequence (DNA): TGTGCCAGCAGCCCCGGACCCAATCCCAACACCGGGGAGCTGTTTTTT. Residues: CASSPGPNPNTGELFF.

The chain is built from TRBV28 and TRBJ1-5, with D possibly matching TRBD1 (6 bases). Germline-derived CDR1 and CDR2 are MDHEN and SYDVKM. Trimming took 7 bases from V and 6 from J, leaving 16 bases between them. The CDR3 loop spans 14 amino acids. CDR3 coding DNA: TGTGCCAGCACCGAGGGACAATCGCGTCAGCCCCAGCATTTT. Encoded protein: CASTEGQSRQPQHF.

The V and J genes are TRBV6-6 and TRBJ2-7; TRBD2 matches at 7 bases. In germline, CDR1 is MNHNY, CDR2 SVGAGI (reference sequence). V dropped 10 bases and J dropped 2; count of bases not matched to a gene: 5. The CDR3 consists of 12 residues. CDR3 residues: CAISAGPYEQYF. DNA for the CDR3: TGTGCCATCTCAGCGGGACCCTACGAGCAGTACTTC.

The chain joins TRBV6-1 to TRBJ2-1, with unresolved D. CDR3 length: 11 amino acids. The germline CDR1 and CDR2 sequences are MNHNS and SASEGT. The germline V and J ends were trimmed by 1 base and 12 bases, with 7 bases remaining between them. The chain's CDR3 is CASSEEGGQFF. DNA of the CDR3: TGTGCCAGCAGTGAAGAGGGTGGGCAGTTCTTC.

The rearrangement joins TRBV5-1 to TRBJ2-6, with D tentatively TRBD1 or TRBD2 (5 bases each). The ends were cut back, 4 bases at V and 0 bases at J, with 8 bases in the middle. CDR3 length: 15 amino acids. Germline CDR1 SGHRS, CDR2 YFSETQ. The CDR3 here is CASSEGPSGANVLTF. The CDR3 coding sequence is TGCGCCAGCAGCGAGGGACCCTCTGGGGCCAACGTCCTGACTTTC.

The chain links TRBV28 to TRBJ1-6, with a possible D match to TRBD1 (5 bases). V lost 7 bases to trimming and J lost 9 bases, with 13 bases between them. CDR1 and CDR2 (germline): MDHEN, SYDVKM. The CDR3 loop spans 13 amino acids. CDR3 sequence: CASNMARASPLHF. The CDR3, as DNA: TGTGCCAGCAACATGGCCAGGGCTTCACCCCTCCACTTT.

The chain employs TRBV6-5 and TRBJ1-2; D may be TRBD1 (6 bases). There are 14 residues in the CDR3. V lost 8 bases, J lost 3 bases, and 16 bases lay in between. Germline-derived CDR1 and CDR2 are MNHEY and SVGAGI. CDR3 coding DNA: TGTGCCAGCGGAGTACAGGGTTTCTACTATGGCTACACCTTC. Translating gives CASGVQGFYYGYTF.

V usage is TRBV4-1 and J usage is TRBJ2-3; no clear D gene. Germline V gives CDR1 MGHRA, CDR2 YSYEKL. Trimming pared 8 bases from V and 2 bases from J, leaving 8 bases between. The CDR3 extends over 12 amino acids. The chain's CDR3 is CASSGYTDTQYF. In DNA form, the CDR3 reads TGCGCCAGCTCGGGTTACACAGATACGCAGTATTTT.

The CDR3 nucleotides read TGCGCCAGCAGCTCCTTAGCGGGAGGCTACGAGCAGTACTTC. It codes for CASSSLAGGYEQYF. The rearrangement uses TRBV5-1 and TRBJ2-7; 10 nucleotides line up with TRBD2. Trimming removed 3 bases from V and 3 bases from J; junction bases left unmatched: 3. This CDR3 has 14 amino acids. Per the germline V gene, CDR1 is SGHRS and CDR2 is YFSETQ.

The genes are TRBV7-9 and TRBJ1-4, with 8 bases that match TRBD1. The V gene's germline CDR1 is SEHNR and CDR2 FQNEAQ (reference sequence). V lost 5 bases, J lost 4 bases, and 6 bases stayed unmatched. The CDR3 runs 15 residues. CDR3 DNA: TGTGCCAGCAGCCCGAGGACAGGGTATAATGAAAAACTGTTTTTT. This gives the protein CASSPRTGYNEKLFF.

The rearrangement uses TRBV28 and TRBJ2-7; 7 bases match TRBD1. The V gene's germline CDR1 is MDHEN and CDR2 SYDVKM. This CDR3 is built from 14 residues. V was clipped by 5 bases and J by 3 bases; unmatched bases: 7. CDR3 nucleotide sequence: TGTGCCAGCAGTCCCGACAGGGCCCTCTACGAGCAGTACTTC. Amino acid sequence: CASSPDRALYEQYF. The full variable domain, in which reference TRBV28 and TRBJ2-7 provide the parts outside the CDR3, is DVKVTQSSRYLVKRTGEKVFLECVQDMDHENMFWYRQDPGLGLRLIYFSYDVKMKEKGDIPEGYSVSREKKERFSLILESASTNQTSMYLCASSPDRALYEQYFGPGTRLTVT.

The chain combines TRBV3-1 (or the pseudogene TRBV3-2) with TRBJ2-7; a possible D gene is TRBD2 (5 bases). V gave up 5 bases and J gave up 7 bases, with 12 bases separating them. In germline, CDR1 is LGHDT, CDR2 YNNKEL (reference sequence). This CDR3 is built from 12 residues. The CDR3 region is CASSSSLREQYF. CDR3 sequence (DNA): TGTGCCAGCAGCTCTAGCCTACGGGAGCAGTACTTC.

The chain links TRBV19 to TRBJ2-3, with 10 bases lining up with TRBD2. The trim removed 7 bases at V and 6 bases at J, leaving 4 bases unmatched. The CDR3 contains 13 residues. Germline-derived CDR1 and CDR2 are LNHDA and SQIVND (reference sequence). This CDR3 reads CASTGTSVDTQYF. CDR3 nucleotides: TGTGCCAGTACCGGGACTAGCGTTGATACGCAGTATTTT. Full variable domain (remainder filled in from reference TRBV19 and TRBJ2-3): DGGITQSPKYLFRKEGQNVTLSCEQNLNHDAMYWYRQDPGQGLRLIYYSQIVNDFQKGDIAEGYSVSREKKESFPLTVTSAQKNPTAFYLCASTGTSVDTQYFGPGTRLTVL.

V is TRBV6-5 and J is TRBJ1-4; 7 positions agree with TRBD1. This CDR3 is 14 amino acids long. V shed 6 bases and J 11 bases; nucleotides not matched to a gene: 12. The germline V gene has CDR1 MNHEY and CDR2 SVGAGI. CDR3: CASRRQGWDLKLFF. As DNA, the CDR3 is TGTGCCAGCAGGCGACAGGGTTGGGACCTTAAACTGTTTTTT.

The chain has TRBV7-9 and TRBJ2-3; 7 bases match TRBD2. The CDR3 has 14 amino acids. Per the germline V gene, CDR1 is SEHNR and CDR2 is FQNEAQ (reference sequence). V dropped 8 bases and J dropped 2; count of bases not matched to a gene: 7. In DNA form, the CDR3 reads TGTGCCAGCCACTCAGCGGGACCCACAGATACGCAGTATTTT. It yields the protein CASHSAGPTDTQYF.

This CDR3 reads CASSLEGNLNTEAFF. The DNA for the CDR3 is TGTGCCAGCAGCTTAGAGGGCAACCTGAACACTGAAGCTTTCTTT. The chain uses TRBV5-6 and TRBJ1-1; D gene ambiguous. The CDR3 runs 15 residues. Trimming shortened V by 2 bases and J by 0 bases, and 11 bases separated the two germline ends. Germline-derived CDR1 and CDR2 are SGHDT and YYEEEE.

The genes are TRBV19 and TRBJ2-1; 11 bases line up with TRBD1. CDR1 is LNHDA and CDR2 is SQIVND in the germline V gene (reference sequence). CDR3 size: 16 residues. After removal of 0 bases from V and 4 bases from J, the junction contained 2 bases not matched to a gene. Here the CDR3 reads CASSIDGTGGYNEQFF. DNA for the CDR3: TGTGCCAGTAGTATAGACGGGACAGGGGGTTACAATGAGCAGTTCTTC.

The genes are TRBV14 and TRBJ1-1; no clear D gene. The CDR3 sequence is 15 residues long. V was pared by 0 bases and J by 2 bases, with 10 bases between. Germline V gene sequence: CDR1 SGHDN, CDR2 FVKESK. The CDR3 coding sequence is TGTGCCAGCAGCCAAGATATGGCCGCTAACACTGAAGCTTTCTTT. It translates to CASSQDMAANTEAFF.